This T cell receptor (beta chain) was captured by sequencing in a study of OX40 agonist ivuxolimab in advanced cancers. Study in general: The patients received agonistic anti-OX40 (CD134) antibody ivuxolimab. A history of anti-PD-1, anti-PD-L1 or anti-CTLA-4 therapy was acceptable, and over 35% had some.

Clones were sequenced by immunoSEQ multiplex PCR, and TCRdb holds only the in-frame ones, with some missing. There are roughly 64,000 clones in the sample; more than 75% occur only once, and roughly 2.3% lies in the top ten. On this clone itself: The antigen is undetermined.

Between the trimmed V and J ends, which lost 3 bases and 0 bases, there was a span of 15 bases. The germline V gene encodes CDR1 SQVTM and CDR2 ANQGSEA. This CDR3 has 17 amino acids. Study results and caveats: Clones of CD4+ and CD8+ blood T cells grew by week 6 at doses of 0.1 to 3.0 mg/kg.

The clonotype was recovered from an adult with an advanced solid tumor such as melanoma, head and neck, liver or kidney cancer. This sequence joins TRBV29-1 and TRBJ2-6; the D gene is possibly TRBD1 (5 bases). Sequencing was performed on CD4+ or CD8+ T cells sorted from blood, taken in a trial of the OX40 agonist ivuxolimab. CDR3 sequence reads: CSVDPGHQSSGANVLTF. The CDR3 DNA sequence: TGCAGCGTTGATCCTGGACACCAATCCTCTGGGGCCAACGTCCTGACTTTC.